These T cell receptor beta chains were read from a single sample in a study of shared clonotypes between healthy human individuals. TCRdb's copy holds only in-frame clones and misses some; the assay was immunoSEQ multiplex PCR. The data hold over a million clones, with 70% to 80% observed a single time. The sequenced sample consisted of memory CD4+ T cells from PBMCs. The source of these receptors is a man younger than 35 in good health. Some clones in this sample may be carry-over from other donors' samples. Each CDR3 is given with its conserved first and last residue. Fields, in order: D gene, CDR3 length, V gene, clone size, J gene, CDR3 protein, CDR3 DNA. The D gene is left open where the match is weak. Clone size, where shown, is once, few, many, or a class for clones that have expanded.

D: .
length: 16
V: TRBV7-3
size: .
J: TRBJ2-2
CDR3: CASSPTGGANTGELFF
DNA: TGTGCCAGCAGCCCAACAGGGGGGGCGAACACCGGGGAGCTGTTTTTT

D: .
length: 14
V: TRBV7-8
size: .
J: TRBJ2-7
CDR3: CASSRGRDFYEQYF
DNA: TGTGCCAGCAGCCGGGGGCGGGACTTCTACGAGCAGTACTTC

D: .
length: 14
V: TRBV7-9
size: .
J: TRBJ1-5
CDR3: CASSPGSSNQPQHF
DNA: TGTGCCAGCAGCCCTGGGAGCAGCAATCAGCCCCAGCATTTT

D: .
length: 12
V: TRBV14
size: .
J: TRBJ2-5
CDR3: CASSQLGETQYF
DNA: TGTGCCAGCAGCCAGCTTGGAGAGACCCAGTACTTC

D: .
length: 12
V: TRBV5-1
size: many
J: TRBJ1-2
CDR3: CASSFGDFGYTF
DNA: TGCGCCAGCAGCTTCGGGGACTTCGGCTACACCTTC

D: TRBD1
length: 15
V: TRBV2
size: .
J: TRBJ2-4
CDR3: CASTTGTGIRNIQYF
DNA: TGTGCCAGCACAACCGGGACAGGGATCAGAAACATTCAGTACTTC

D: TRBD2
length: 16
V: TRBV28
size: .
J: TRBJ2-5
CDR3: CASSLPGTSGKKTQYF
DNA: TGTGCCAGCAGTTTGCCTGGGACTAGCGGGAAGAAGACCCAGTACTTC

D: .
length: 15
V: TRBV28
size: .
J: TRBJ2-7
CDR3: CASSPLRGLGSEQYF
DNA: TGTGCCAGCAGTCCCCTCAGGGGACTCGGCTCCGAGCAGTACTTC

D: TRBD2
length: 16
V: TRBV7-8
size: .
J: TRBJ2-7
CDR3: CASSRRASGSEYEQYF
DNA: TGTGCCAGCAGTCGGAGAGCTAGCGGGAGTGAATACGAGCAGTACTTC

D: .
length: 14
V: TRBV28
size: .
J: TRBJ2-7
CDR3: CASQTYSSSYEQYF
DNA: TGTGCCAGCCAAACATATTCGAGCTCCTACGAGCAGTACTTC

D: .
length: 10
V: TRBV29-1
size: once
J: TRBJ1-2
CDR3: CSVEIRGYTF
DNA: TGCAGCGTTGAGATACGTGGCTACACCTTC

D: .
length: 17
V: TRBV9
size: .
J: TRBJ1-3
CDR3: CASSTQGGGGTGNTIYF
DNA: TGTGCCAGCAGCACCCAGGGTGGGGGGGGCACTGGAAACACCATATATTTT

D: .
length: 14
V: TRBV6-5
size: .
J: TRBJ2-1
CDR3: CASKPGAAYNEQFF
DNA: TGTGCCAGCAAACCGGGGGCGGCCTACAATGAGCAGTTCTTC

D: .
length: 14
V: TRBV7-9
size: .
J: TRBJ1-4
CDR3: CASSFGGSNEKLFF
DNA: TGTGCCAGCAGCTTTGGGGGTAGCAATGAAAAACTGTTTTTT

D: .
length: 15
V: TRBV11-2
size: .
J: TRBJ2-7
CDR3: CASSLTGLASYEQYF
DNA: TGTGCCAGCAGCCTTACGGGGCTCGCGTCCTACGAGCAGTACTTC

D: .
length: 12
V: TRBV2
size: .
J: TRBJ2-2
CDR3: CASTLVAGELFF
DNA: TGTGCCAGCACCCTCGTCGCCGGGGAGCTGTTTTTT

D: .
length: 14
V: TRBV9
size: few
J: TRBJ1-2
CDR3: CASSVGPANYGYTF
DNA: TGTGCCAGCAGCGTAGGTCCAGCTAACTATGGCTACACCTTC

D: .
length: 14
V: TRBV7-3
size: .
J: TRBJ1-3
CDR3: CASSNDISGNTIYF
DNA: TGTGCCAGCAGCAACGACATCTCTGGAAACACCATATATTTT

D: .
length: 16
V: TRBV5-4
size: once
J: TRBJ1-3
CDR3: CASSLDIQMGGNTIYF
DNA: TGTGCCAGCAGCTTGGATATTCAAATGGGTGGAAACACCATATATTTT

D: .
length: 15
V: TRBV18
size: .
J: TRBJ2-7
CDR3: CASSPPSVAAYEQYF
DNA: TGTGCCAGCTCACCACCGTCCGTGGCGGCCTACGAGCAGTACTTC

D: .
length: 12
V: TRBV25-1
size: .
J: TRBJ2-7
CDR3: CASSEGSYEQYF
DNA: TGTGCCAGCAGTGAGGGAAGCTACGAGCAGTACTTC

D: TRBD1
length: 13
V: TRBV5-4
size: .
J: TRBJ2-5
CDR3: CASSGQNQETQYF
DNA: TGTGCCAGCTCGGGACAGAACCAAGAGACCCAGTACTTC

D: .
length: 15
V: TRBV5-6
size: .
J: TRBJ2-7
CDR3: CASSPWVRTRYEQYF
DNA: TGTGCCAGCAGCCCGTGGGTACGAACAAGATACGAGCAGTACTTC

D: .
length: 13
V: TRBV30
size: .
J: TRBJ2-1
CDR3: CAWTSVGSWVVFF
DNA: TGTGCCTGGACCTCCGTGGGCAGCTGGGTTGTGTTCTTC

D: TRBD1
length: 14
V: TRBV30
size: .
J: TRBJ1-1
CDR3: CAWSPGDRGTEAFF
DNA: TGTGCCTGGAGTCCCGGGGACAGGGGCACTGAAGCTTTCTTT

D: .
length: 14
V: TRBV27
size: .
J: TRBJ1-1
CDR3: CASSRTATNTEAFF
DNA: TGTGCCAGCAGTCGGACAGCGACAAACACTGAAGCTTTCTTT

D: .
length: 16
V: TRBV18
size: .
J: TRBJ1-1
CDR3: CASSPLPETVNTEAFF
DNA: TGTGCCAGCTCACCACTTCCGGAGACCGTCAACACTGAAGCTTTCTTT

D: .
length: 14
V: TRBV9
size: .
J: TRBJ2-5
CDR3: CASSVFVGAETQYF
DNA: TGTGCCAGCAGCGTATTTGTAGGGGCGGAGACCCAGTACTTC

D: .
length: 15
V: TRBV21-1
size: .
J: TRBJ2-7
CDR3: CASSVPGTLNYEQYF
DNA: TGTGCCAGCAGTGTCCCCGGGACATTAAACTACGAGCAGTACTTC

D: .
length: 14
V: TRBV30
size: many
J: TRBJ2-7
CDR3: CAWSVGGRSYEQYF
DNA: TGTGCCTGGAGTGTAGGAGGCCGCTCCTACGAGCAGTACTTC

D: .
length: 14
V: TRBV5-4
size: .
J: TRBJ1-1
CDR3: CASSLTQVNTEAFF
DNA: TGTGCCAGCAGCCTTACTCAGGTTAACACTGAAGCTTTCTTT

D: .
length: 13
V: TRBV15
size: .
J: TRBJ1-4
CDR3: CATSRTVNEKLFF
DNA: TGTGCCACCAGCAGGACTGTCAATGAAAAACTGTTTTTT

D: .
length: 17
V: TRBV28
size: .
J: TRBJ1-4
CDR3: CASSPRVLWMGNEKLFF
DNA: TGTGCCAGCAGTCCTCGGGTGCTTTGGATGGGGAATGAAAAACTGTTTTTT

D: .
length: 15
V: TRBV5-6
size: .
J: TRBJ1-5
CDR3: CASSWGPYSNQPQHF
DNA: TGTGCCAGCAGCTGGGGACCTTATAGCAATCAGCCCCAGCATTTT

D: .
length: 14
V: TRBV4-2
size: once
J: TRBJ2-3
CDR3: CASSQGLDTDTQYF
DNA: TGTGCCAGCAGCCAAGGGCTAGACACAGATACGCAGTATTTT

D: .
length: 13
V: TRBV7-2
size: .
J: TRBJ2-7
CDR3: CASSRTGAYEQYF
DNA: TGTGCCAGCAGCCGGACGGGGGCCTACGAGCAGTACTTC

D: .
length: 13
V: TRBV27
size: .
J: TRBJ1-5
CDR3: CASSAVTGAHQHF
DNA: TGTGCCAGCAGTGCTGTTACGGGGGCACACCAGCATTTT

D: .
length: 11
V: TRBV20-1
size: few
J: TRBJ2-5
CDR3: CSATPRGTQYF
DNA: TGCAGTGCTACCCCTCGTGGGACCCAGTACTTC

D: TRBD2
length: 16
V: TRBV19
size: .
J: TRBJ2-1
CDR3: CASSTLTSGRGNEQFF
DNA: TGTGCCAGTAGTACCCTGACTAGCGGGAGAGGGAATGAGCAGTTCTTC

D: TRBD2
length: 17
V: TRBV4-1
size: .
J: TRBJ2-1
CDR3: CASSRNLLAGGPNEQFF
DNA: TGCGCCAGCAGCCGAAACTTACTAGCGGGAGGGCCCAATGAGCAGTTCTTC

D: TRBD1
length: 14
V: TRBV18
size: .
J: TRBJ2-5
CDR3: CASSPGTGKETQYF
DNA: TGTGCCAGCTCACCAGGGACAGGGAAGGAGACCCAGTACTTC

D: TRBD2
length: 18
V: TRBV5-5
size: .
J: TRBJ2-2
CDR3: CASSLRLAGTLGTGELFF
DNA: TGTGCCAGCAGCTTGCGACTAGCGGGGACCTTGGGCACCGGGGAGCTGTTTTTT

D: .
length: 14
V: TRBV7-2
size: .
J: TRBJ1-3
CDR3: CASSLSLSGNTIYF
DNA: TGTGCCAGCAGCTTAAGCCTCTCTGGAAACACCATATATTTT

D: TRBD1
length: 14
V: TRBV6-5
size: .
J: TRBJ1-4
CDR3: CASSSGTGSEKLFF
DNA: TGTGCCAGCAGTTCCGGGACAGGGTCTGAAAAACTGTTTTTT

D: .
length: 16
V: TRBV7-8
size: once
J: TRBJ2-5
CDR3: CASSYLRDTGVGTQYF
DNA: TGTGCCAGCAGCTATCTCCGGGACACGGGGGTGGGGACCCAGTACTTC

D: .
length: 13
V: TRBV2
size: .
J: TRBJ2-5
CDR3: CASGDGVQETQYF
DNA: TGTGCCAGCGGCGATGGGGTCCAAGAGACCCAGTACTTC

D: .
length: 14
V: TRBV7-9
size: .
J: TRBJ1-2
CDR3: CASSLGTAQYGYTF
DNA: TGTGCCAGCAGCTTAGGGACGGCTCAGTATGGCTACACCTTC

D: TRBD1
length: 15
V: TRBV7-9
size: .
J: TRBJ1-6
CDR3: CASSPWDRNNSPLHF
DNA: TGTGCCAGCAGCCCCTGGGACAGGAATAATTCACCCCTCCACTTT

D: .
length: 15
V: TRBV4-1
size: .
J: TRBJ1-1
CDR3: CASSQEGRGNTEAFF
DNA: TGCGCCAGCAGCCAAGAAGGTAGGGGGAACACTGAAGCTTTCTTT

D: .
length: 17
V: TRBV4-2
size: .
J: TRBJ2-2
CDR3: CASSQAAPSANTGELFF
DNA: TGTGCCAGCAGCCAAGCCGCGCCTAGCGCGAACACCGGGGAGCTGTTTTTT

D: .
length: 13
V: TRBV6-4
size: .
J: TRBJ2-2
CDR3: CASSDSDTGELFF
DNA: TGTGCCAGCAGTGACTCGGACACCGGGGAGCTGTTTTTT